The sequence of this TCR beta chain was determined in a study of T cell responses to AZD1222 COVID-19 vaccine. Broader study findings: Across the whole spike, CD4 TCRs peaked at regions 160-218 and 743-854.

The CDR3 is 11 amino acids. Germline assignment: CDR1 DFQATT and CDR2 SNEGSKA (reference sequence). V was cut by 2 bases and J by 5 bases, with 6 bases left in between. A note on this clone: Its target is unknown.

Clones were sequenced by immunoSEQ multiplex PCR, and TCRdb holds only the in-frame ones, with some missing. Among tens of thousands of clones listed, 80% to 90% were seen once. Pooling was applied to second doses at about 4 or about 12 weeks. The chain uses TRBV20-1 and TRBJ2-5; D call uncertain. This material consisted of peripheral blood, taken 28 days after the second AZD1222 dose. The TCR sequence derives from an adult who received the AZD1222 COVID-19 vaccine. The CDR3 region has the DNA TGCAGTGCTAGATTTGGGGAGACCCAGTACTTC. Its protein is CSARFGETQYF.